This T cell receptor beta chain was sequenced for a study of blood T cells in healthy people across ages. J was trimmed by 7 bases and V by 3 bases; bases with no gene match: 11. Germline V gene lookup returns CDR1 ENHRY and CDR2 SYGVKD. The CDR3 runs 15 residues. Alongside a J-beta primer mix, a sample-barcoded 5' primer served in a second PCR lasting 7 to 11 cycles. Via MiXCR, TCRdb re-called the 5' RACE reads, giving one row per CDR3 protein. In the table there are 450,000 to 700,000 distinct CDR3 sequences, 25% to 30% of which are singletons. The sequenced sample consisted of blood. The rearrangement links TRBV10-3 to TRBJ1-2; 7 bases match TRBD1. This TCR was recovered from a woman aged 70-85 years in good health. The CDR3 region has the DNA TGTGCCATCAGTGATTCGGGACAGTCAAGGGGTGGCTACACCTTC. It is translated as CAISDSGQSRGGYTF.